This TCR beta chain originates from a study of cytomegalovirus exposure and HLA in healthy donors. The CDR3 is made up of 15 amino acids. The ends were cut back, 3 bases at V and 4 bases at J, with 13 bases in the middle. CDR1 and CDR2 (germline): SEHNR, FQNEAQ (reference sequence). In the PCR, 60 Vbeta and 13 Jbeta primers were used. The assay was immunoSEQ multiplex PCR, and TCRdb's table has in-frame clones only and misses some. The sample contains some 120,000 clones, around two thirds of which appear only once. Sequenced: PBMCs. This sequence originates from a woman in her 40s in good health and CMV-seropositive. This chain joins TRBV7-9 and TRBJ2-1, with a weak D call TRBD2 (6 bases). CDR3 in DNA: TGTGCCAGCAGCTTCAGGGCGGGACCTTACAATGAGCAGTTCTTC. It codes for CASSFRAGPYNEQFF. Looking up the rest from reference TRBV7-9 and TRBJ2-1 gives the full variable domain: DTGVSQNPRHKITKRGQNVTFRCDPISEHNRLYWYRQTLGQGPEFLTYFQNEAQLEKSRLLSDRFSAERPKGSFSTLEIQRTEQGDSAMYLCASSFRAGPYNEQFFGPGTRLTVL.